One sample yielded the 32 T cell receptor beta chains listed below, sequenced in a study of regulatory T cells in long-lasting Graves disease (TCRdb year 2021). This specimen's time point label, per the study, means: persistent/refractory GD, antithyroid drugs over 5 years with positive TRAb. For both TCR sequencing and RNA sequencing, RNA was extracted from PBMCs in TRIzol. The protocol used for the library was multiplex PCR. For sequencing, an Illumina HiSeq 4000 was employed. CDR3 regions were amplified by Arm-PCR with iRepertoire HTBI primers to construct TCR beta libraries. TCRdb reprocessed the public reads (quality trimming at Q25 with fastp, clone calling with MiXCR) and kept in-frame beta chains. Every CDR3 protein is listed once, alongside the most common genes and DNA of its rows. The sample yields fewer than 550,000 distinct CDR3 sequences; 20% to 25% were counted once. The ten biggest clones cover roughly 7.1% of the sample.

Sequencing was performed on peripheral blood mononuclear cells (PBMCs), taken when the disease was refractory, from a patient treated with antithyroid drugs. The receptor source for this set is a female donor with Graves disease.

This clonotype has at least ten counts. The CDR3 loop is CASSTAGVWYTEAFF. The CDR3 DNA sequence: TGTGCCAGCAGCACCGCGGGGGTATGGTACACTGAAGCTTTCTTT. V usage is TRBV7-2 and J usage is TRBJ1-1, with D maybe TRBD1 (5 bases). The CDR3 runs to 15 residues. CDR1 is SGHTA, CDR2 FQGNSA, per germline. Trimming took 5 bases from V and 3 from J, leaving 16 bases between them.

With respect to this clonotype: Germline and junction disagree at one end, which may indicate a read error. The chain combines TRBV2 with TRBJ2-5; 9 bases map to TRBD1. There are 16 residues in the CDR3. Germline CDR1 is SNHLY and CDR2 is FYNNEI. CDR3 sequence: CASSPPGTGKQGTQYF. Written as DNA, the CDR3 is TGTGCCAGCTCACCACCTGGGACAGGGAAACAAGGGACCCAGTACTTC.

J is TRBJ1-4 and V is TRBV28, with D unclear. V gave up 7 bases and J gave up 8 bases, with 17 bases separating them. The germline CDR1 and CDR2 sequences are MDHEN and SYDVKM. The CDR3 is made up of 14 amino acids. The CDR3 bases are TGTGCCAGCAACTATCGCGAAGGACGGGAAAAACTGTTTTTT. As protein: CASNYREGREKLFF.

This clonotype came up a few times. The chain recombines TRBV19 with TRBJ1-4, with 10 bases identical to TRBD1. The CDR3 extends over 16 amino acids. The V gene end was trimmed by 9 bases and the J gene end by 0 bases; junction bases not matched to a gene: 7. CDR1 is LNHDA and CDR2 is SQIVND in the germline V gene (reference sequence). CDR3 sequence (DNA): TGTGCCAGCCGGGACAGGGGAAGGTCAACTAATGAAAAACTGTTTTTT. This gives the protein CASRDRGRSTNEKLFF.

The V gene is TRBV4-3, the J gene TRBJ1-1; D is perhaps TRBD1 (5 bases). Per the germline V gene, CDR1 is LGHNA and CDR2 is YSLEER. Trimming stripped 4 bases from V and 4 bases from J, with 19 bases between. The CDR3 extends over 16 amino acids. The chain's CDR3 is CASSPTWSRGITEAFF. CDR3 DNA sequence: TGCGCCAGCAGCCCCACCTGGTCCCGGGGGATCACTGAAGCTTTCTTT.

This clonotype came up many times. The V and J genes are TRBV7-9 and TRBJ1-5; 10 nucleotides agree with TRBD1. The V segment lost 1 base and the J segment 0 bases; nucleotides outside the gene matches: 6. CDR3 length: 18 residues. Germline V gene data show CDR1 as SEHNR and CDR2 as FQNEAQ (reference sequence). This chain's CDR3 is CASSLGWTGGFSNQPQHF. The CDR3 bases are TGTGCCAGCAGCTTAGGGTGGACAGGGGGTTTTAGCAATCAGCCCCAGCATTTT.

The chain is built from TRBV29-1 and TRBJ2-7; D uncertain. Germline loops: CDR1 SQVTM, CDR2 ANQGSEA. The V and J ends lost 2 bases and 2 bases respectively, with 10 bases between them. The CDR3 has 13 amino acids. The CDR3 nucleotides are TGCAGCGTTGAATCGGGTGTCCCCTACGAGCAGTACTTC. The encoded protein is CSVESGVPYEQYF.

The chain joins TRBV29-1 to TRBJ2-7; 7 bases fit TRBD2. The length of the CDR3 is 16 residues. Unmatched junction bases numbered 10, after V lost 2 bases and J lost 0 bases. The germline V gene encodes CDR1 SQVTM and CDR2 ANQGSEA. Here the CDR3 DNA reads TGCAGCGTTGAAATGGGACCGGGACTAACCTCCTACGAGCAGTACTTC. It encodes CSVEMGPGLTSYEQYF.

This clonotype was seen a few times. The chain employs TRBV7-2 and TRBJ2-3; TRBD2 is a possible D gene (6 bases). The CDR3 is 15 amino acids. V shed 3 bases and J shed 1 base, with 11 bases lying between them. Germline V lookup: CDR1 SGHTA, CDR2 FQGNSA. The DNA of the CDR3 is TGTGCCAGCAGCTTTTCAGGAGGGGGCACAGATACGCAGTATTTT. Its translation: CASSFSGGGTDTQYF. Drawing the rest from reference TRBV7-2 and TRBJ2-3, the complete variable domain is GAGVSQSPSNKVTEKGKDVELRCDPISGHTALYWYRQSLGQGLEFLIYFQGNSAPDKSGLPSDRFSAERTGGSVSTLTIQRTQQEDSAVYLCASSFSGGGTDTQYFGPGTRLTVL.

The rearrangement joins TRBV12-3 or TRBV12-4 to TRBJ1-1, with no clear D. This CDR3 spans 13 amino acids. V was cut by 1 base and J by 10 bases, with 13 bases left in between. CDR3 region: CASSLGSGVAAFF. CDR3 nucleotides: TGTGCCAGCAGTTTAGGGTCAGGAGTCGCAGCTTTCTTT.

The CDR3 sequence is CSVRGQKKGTEAFF. The CDR3 DNA follows: TGCAGCGTCCGGGGACAAAAAAAGGGGACTGAAGCTTTCTTT. This chain joins TRBV29-1 and TRBJ1-1, with D perhaps TRBD1 (6 bases). The CDR3 contains 14 residues. Trimming took 6 bases from V and 5 from J, leaving 19 bases between them. Germline V gene lookup returns CDR1 SQVTM and CDR2 ANQGSEA.

The sample holds a few counts of this clonotype. The chain links TRBV11-2 to TRBJ1-2; a weak D match, TRBD1 (5 bases). V was trimmed by 5 bases and J by 5 bases, leaving 24 bases between them. In germline, CDR1 is SGHAT, CDR2 FQNNGV. This CDR3 has 17 residues. The CDR3 bases are TGTGCCAGCAGCCCTACCTACTCGACAGCTCCCACTTATGGCTACACCTTC. Translated: CASSPTYSTAPTYGYTF.

This clonotype has more than one count but fewer than ten. The chain uses TRBV20-1 and TRBJ2-4; D possibly corresponds to TRBD1 (5 bases). The CDR3 has 13 amino acids. Between the trimmed V and J ends, which lost 1 base and 8 bases, there was a span of 12 bases. The germline V gene has CDR1 DFQATT and CDR2 SNEGSKA (reference sequence). The CDR3 coding sequence is TGCAGTGCTAGAGGCCCAGGGTTATACATTCAGTACTTC. Encoded protein: CSARGPGLYIQYF.

This clonotype was detected many times. This chain links TRBV6-1 with TRBJ2-7, with D perhaps given as TRBD1 or TRBD2 (5 bases each). Trimming shortened V by 7 bases and J by 0 bases, and 16 bases separated the two germline ends. Germline V gives CDR1 MNHNS, CDR2 SASEGT. This CDR3 contains 15 residues. CDR3 amino acids: CASNPRDRSSYEQYF. CDR3 nucleotide sequence: TGTGCCAGCAACCCCCGGGACCGCAGCTCCTACGAGCAGTACTTC.

DNA for the CDR3: TGTGCCAGCAGTTTAGAGGGCTATAATTCACCCCTCCACTTT. This translates into CASSLEGYNSPLHF. The chain links TRBV28 to TRBJ1-6; no definite D call. V was pared by 2 bases and J by 3 bases, with 5 bases between. The CDR3 contains 14 residues. Germline lookup yields CDR1 MDHEN and CDR2 SYDVKM.

The V and J genes are TRBV24-1 and TRBJ2-7; 11 nucleotides line up with TRBD1. Trimming at V came to 3 bases and at J to 7 bases, leaving 13 bases not matched to a gene. The length of the CDR3 is 17 residues. The germline V gene has CDR1 KGHDR and CDR2 SFDVKD. The CDR3 region has the DNA TGTGCCACCAGTGATCCGCGGGCCGGACAGGGGGCCGGGGAGCAGTACTTC. Encoded protein: CATSDPRAGQGAGEQYF.

This clonotype has a handful of counts. The chain is built from TRBV6-5 and TRBJ2-5, with TRBD2 as a possible D gene (6 bases). The CDR3 contains 15 residues. CDR1 MNHEY and CDR2 SVGAGI come from the germline V gene. The ends were cut back, 2 bases at V and 9 bases at J, with 19 bases in the middle. The CDR3 spells CASSYGGYTSTAQYF. In DNA form, the CDR3 reads TGTGCCAGCAGTTACGGGGGGTATACTAGTACGGCCCAGTACTTC.

This clonotype was seen at least ten times. CDR3 in amino acids: CASSMTGRDEKLFF. The CDR3 coding sequence is TGTGCCAGCAGCATGACAGGGAGGGACGAAAAACTGTTTTTT. The chain uses TRBV28 and TRBJ1-4; the match to TRBD1 covers 7 bases. From germline, CDR1 is MDHEN and CDR2 SYDVKM. Trimming removed 6 bases from V and 8 bases from J; junction bases left unmatched: 9. This CDR3 spans 14 amino acids. Full variable domain (remainder filled in from reference TRBV28 and TRBJ1-4): DVKVTQSSRYLVKRTGEKVFLECVQDMDHENMFWYRQDPGLGLRLIYFSYDVKMKEKGDIPEGYSVSREKKERFSLILESASTNQTSMYLCASSMTGRDEKLFFGSGTQLSVL.

Turning to this clonotype: A clone one base away is much larger, so this may be a read error. The rearrangement joins TRBV7-9 to TRBJ1-4, with D possibly TRBD1 on 5 matching bases. Germline V gene lookup returns CDR1 SEHNR and CDR2 FQNEAQ (reference sequence). The CDR3 runs to 16 residues. CDR3 nucleotides: TGTGCCGGCAGCTTCGAATGGGGACCCACTAATGAAAAACTGTTTTTT. This translates into CAGSFEWGPTNEKLFF. Together with reference TRBV7-9 and TRBJ1-4, the CDR3 gives the full variable domain: DTGVSQNPRHKITKRGQNVTFRCDPISEHNRLYWYRQTLGQGPEFLTYFQNEAQLEKSRLLSDRFSAERPKGSFSTLEIQRTEQGDSAMYLCAGSFEWGPTNEKLFFGSGTQLSVL.

This clonotype was seen at least ten times. The chain couples TRBV11-2 to TRBJ2-5, with D uncertain. This CDR3 has 16 residues. The germline V and J ends were trimmed by 0 bases and 4 bases, with 15 bases remaining between them. Germline values: CDR1 SGHAT, CDR2 FQNNGV. CDR3: CASSLERGYLRETQYF. CDR3 coding DNA: TGTGCCAGCAGCTTAGAACGCGGCTACCTCCGAGAGACCCAGTACTTC.

The chain recombines TRBV27 with TRBJ2-7; no clear D. The CDR3 has 12 amino acids. Germline values: CDR1 MNHEY, CDR2 SMNVEV (reference sequence). The V end lost 2 bases, the J end lost 5 bases, and 7 bases lay between the germline ends. CDR3 residues: CASSLISDEQYF. Written as DNA, the CDR3 is TGTGCCAGCAGTTTAATCAGTGACGAGCAGTACTTC.

Many counts were recorded for this clonotype. This chain uses TRBV11-1 with TRBJ1-1, with unresolved D. The CDR3 runs 13 residues. The germline V gene has CDR1 SGHAT and CDR2 FQDESV (reference sequence). With 2 bases removed from V and 6 bases from J, the gap between germline ends came to 10 bases. CDR3 amino acids: CASSLSTIAEAFF. CDR3 DNA sequence: TGTGCCAGCAGCTTATCTACGATTGCTGAAGCTTTCTTT. The variable domain in full, with the rest retrieved from reference TRBV11-1 and TRBJ1-1, is EAEVAQSPRYKITEKSQAVAFWCDPISGHATLYWYRQILGQGPELLVQFQDESVVDDSQLPKDRFSAERLKGVDSTLKIQPAELGDSAMYLCASSLSTIAEAFFGQGTRLTVV.

A single count supports this clonotype. A much larger clone differs from this one at a single base, so this may be a read error. CDR3 region: CSAQGGGTHGQYF. The CDR3 DNA reads TGCAGTGCGCAGGGCGGTGGAACTCACGGGCAGTACTTC. This chain connects TRBV20-1 to TRBJ2-7; D perhaps matches TRBD1 (5 bases). V lost 6 bases, J lost 9 bases, and 21 bases lay in between. This CDR3 has 13 residues. The V gene's germline CDR1 is DFQATT and CDR2 SNEGSKA (reference sequence).

J is TRBJ1-5 and V is TRBV27; D not certain. Germline values: CDR1 MNHEY, CDR2 SMNVEV (reference sequence). This CDR3 contains 16 residues. V dropped 2 bases and J dropped 4 bases, with 15 bases sitting between them. The CDR3 DNA sequence: TGTGCCAGCAGTTTACTCCCGGCTGGCGGTAATCAGCCCCAGCATTTT. Protein product: CASSLLPAGGNQPQHF.

The chain uses TRBV5-1 and TRBJ2-2; D remains unclear. CDR3 length equals 11 residues. Germline V gene data show CDR1 as SGHRS and CDR2 as YFSETQ. V was trimmed by 7 bases and J by 3 bases, leaving 4 bases between them. CDR3 residues: CASEDTGELFF. The CDR3 DNA is TGCGCCAGCGAAGACACCGGGGAGCTGTTTTTT.

The V and J genes are TRBV3-1 and TRBJ1-5; D may be TRBD1 (6 bases). The CDR3 sequence is 15 residues long. The germline V gene encodes CDR1 LGHDT and CDR2 YNNKEL (reference sequence). The germline V and J ends were trimmed by 7 bases and 0 bases, with 13 bases remaining between them. CDR3 loop: CASNEGGFSNQPQHF. CDR3 coding DNA: TGTGCCAGCAACGAAGGGGGGTTTAGCAATCAGCCCCAGCATTTT.

This clonotype was seen only once. This may be a read error: a much more frequent sequence differs by one nucleotide. The chain uses TRBV28 and TRBJ1-1; TRBD1 is a possible D gene (5 bases). The ends were cut back, 2 bases at V and 11 bases at J, with 18 bases in the middle. CDR3 length equals 14 residues. CDR1 is MDHEN, CDR2 SYDVKM, per germline. This chain's CDR3 is CASSLRRGRGWAFF. CDR3 sequence (DNA): TGTGCCAGCAGTTTAAGGCGGGGCCGCGGTTGGGCTTTCTTT.

This clonotype was seen ten or more times. CDR3 region: CASSGGLGANVLTF. Written as DNA, the CDR3 is TGTGCCAGCAGTGGTGGACTGGGAGCCAACGTCCTGACTTTC. The V call is TRBV2, the J call TRBJ2-6; TRBD2 might be the D (5 bases). The CDR3 covers 14 residues. The V gene's germline CDR1 is SNHLY and CDR2 FYNNEI. V was pared by 4 bases and J by 7 bases, with 11 bases between. The whole variable domain, remainder taken from reference TRBV2 and TRBJ2-6, is EPEVTQTPSHQVTQMGQEVILRCVPISNHLYFYWYRQILGQKVEFLVSFYNNEISEKSEIFDDQFSVERPDGSNFTLKIRSTKLEDSAMYFCASSGGLGANVLTFGAGSRLTVL.

The chain is built from TRBV6-1 and TRBJ1-2; D is uncertain. CDR3 length equals 14 residues. Germline-derived CDR1 and CDR2 are MNHNS and SASEGT. V lost 1 base and J 6 bases, leaving 12 bases between the germline ends. The CDR3 loop reads CASSEGRAPNGYTF. The CDR3 nucleotides read TGTGCCAGCAGTGAAGGCAGAGCCCCTAATGGCTACACCTTC.

V and J are TRBV12-3 or TRBV12-4 and TRBJ1-2, with TRBD1 matching over 9 bases. Trimming took 5 bases from V and 4 from J; bases not matched to a gene: 14. There are 17 residues in the CDR3. The CDR3 reads CASSKQGAENSFYGYTF. The CDR3 coding sequence is TGTGCCAGCAGTAAACAGGGGGCAGAAAACTCTTTCTATGGCTACACCTTC.

In this sample, this clonotype turned up many times. The chain joins TRBV12-3 or TRBV12-4 to TRBJ1-5, with D possibly TRBD1 on 6 matching bases. Trimming removed 3 bases from V and 6 bases from J, with 12 bases in between. The CDR3 sequence is 14 residues long. The CDR3 loop reads CASSLWGPGQPQHF. The CDR3 DNA sequence: TGTGCCAGCAGTTTGTGGGGGCCGGGTCAGCCCCAGCATTTT.

This clonotype has ten or more counts. V is TRBV15 and J is TRBJ2-7; D may be TRBD1 (6 bases). Trimming took 2 bases from V and 0 from J, leaving 11 bases between them. Germline V gene sequence: CDR1 LNHNV, CDR2 YYDKDF (reference sequence). The CDR3 loop spans 15 amino acids. The DNA of the CDR3 is TGTGCCACCAGCAGAAATACAGGGATCTCCTACGAGCAGTACTTC. Translating it yields CATSRNTGISYEQYF.